This is a list of T cell receptor beta chains from one sample in a study of cytomegalovirus exposure and HLA in healthy donors. The protocol was immunoSEQ multiplex PCR, while the TCRdb copy is restricted to in-frame clones and leaves out a portion. The data hold about 230,000 clones, with approximately 81% observed a single time. The sample consisted of PBMCs. The source is a human donor in good health. Both conserved end residues are part of each CDR3. D genes are given only for firm matches. The size of a clone is reported for some rows only, either as once, few or many, or as a class for expanded clones.

TRBV4-1,.,TRBJ2-1,.,CASSPRTVTSSYNEQFF,TGCGCCAGCAGCCCCCGGACAGTTACCAGCTCCTACAATGAGCAGTTCTTC
TRBV30,.,TRBJ1-3,TRBD1,CAWSVRGGRGYQNTIYF,TGTGCCTGGAGTGTTAGGGGAGGCAGGGGGTACCAAAACACCATATATTTT
TRBV7-9,.,TRBJ2-2,.,CASSPARQRDTIF,TGTGCCAGCAGCCCCGCACGGCAGCGGGACACAATTTTT
TRBV13,.,TRBJ2-4,TRBD2,CASSPRQTSGKRGEAKNIQYF,TGTGCCAGCAGCCCTCGTCAGACTAGCGGGAAGAGAGGGGAAGCCAAGAACATTCAGTACTTC
TRBV6-6,.,TRBJ2-1,TRBD2,CASSSGLAPNEQFF,TGTGCCAGCAGTTCGGGACTAGCCCCCAATGAGCAGTTCTTC
TRBV30,.,TRBJ2-3,TRBD2,CALKAGADTQYF,TGTGCCTTAAAGGCGGGGGCAGATACGCAGTATTTT
TRBV4-1,.,TRBJ1-1,.,CASSLTGGSEAFF,TGCGCCAGCAGCCTGACGGGGGGCTCAGAAGCTTTCTTT
TRBV18,.,TRBJ2-5,.,CASSLEGEFAPTQYF,TGTGCCAGCTCACTAGAGGGCGAGTTTGCCCCGACCCAGTACTTC
TRBV7-9,.,TRBJ2-3,TRBD2,CASSFPGLAGTDTQYF,TGTGCCAGCAGCTTCCCCGGACTAGCGGGCACAGATACGCAGTATTTT
TRBV30,.,TRBJ1-5,.,CAWSQGTGEWPQHF,TGTGCCTGGAGCCAAGGGACTGGCGAATGGCCCCAGCATTTT
TRBV27,.,TRBJ2-7,TRBD2,CASSANWGLAGGEQYF,TGTGCCAGCAGTGCGAACTGGGGACTAGCGGGAGGAGAGCAGTACTTC
TRBV25-1,once,TRBJ2-1,TRBD2,CATQPAGGPSNEQFF,TGTGCCACCCAACCGGCGGGAGGGCCGAGCAATGAGCAGTTCTTC
TRBV21-1,once,TRBJ1-2,.,CASSTRTGGYGYTF,TGTGCCAGCAGCACCCGGACAGGGGGCTATGGCTACACCTTC
TRBV13,.,TRBJ2-7,.,CASSLGPGGPGEQYF,TGTGCCAGCAGCTTAGGCCCCGGAGGGCCTGGTGAGCAGTACTTC
TRBV4-1,.,TRBJ2-1,.,CASSQDLSGEQFF,TGCGCCAGCAGCCAAGATTTATCCGGGGAGCAGTTCTTC
TRBV25-1,.,TRBJ1-1,TRBD1,CASSEWAGGGTEAFF,TGTGCCAGCAGTGAATGGGCAGGGGGCGGCACTGAAGCTTTCTTT
TRBV5-6,.,TRBJ2-7,.,CASSFLENRAPPYEQYF,TGTGCCAGCAGCTTTCTCGAAAACAGGGCCCCCCCCTACGAGCAGTACTTC
TRBV10-1,once,TRBJ2-3,.,CASSEKRLGDTQYF,TGCGCCAGCAGTGAAAAAAGACTCGGAGATACGCAGTATTTT
TRBV30,.,TRBJ1-5,.,CAWSSYRPLEAQHF,TGTGCCTGGAGTAGTTACAGGCCTCTCGAAGCCCAGCATTTT
TRBV7-2,.,TRBJ2-6,TRBD1,CASSFLGTGAGGANVLTF,TGTGCCAGCAGCTTCCTTGGGACAGGGGCCGGTGGGGCCAACGTCCTGACTTTC
TRBV29-1,once,TRBJ2-3,.,CSVDRGSNTDTQYF,TGCAGCGTTGATCGGGGGTCAAACACAGATACGCAGTATTTT
TRBV6-5,.,TRBJ1-4,.,CASSYSPSTNEKLFF,TGTGCCAGCAGTTACTCTCCTTCAACTAATGAAAAACTGTTTTTT
TRBV5-8,.,TRBJ2-3,.,CASSLGLPTDTQYF,TGTGCCAGCAGCTTAGGACTACCTACAGATACGCAGTATTTT
TRBV5-1,once,TRBJ2-2,TRBD2,CASGGGGPTGELFF,TGCGCCAGCGGTGGGGGAGGGCCTACCGGGGAGCTGTTTTTT
TRBV7-8,once,TRBJ2-5,TRBD2,CASRDRLAGETQYF,TGTGCCAGCAGGGACCGACTAGCGGGAGAGACCCAGTACTTC
TRBV9,.,TRBJ1-6,TRBD1,CARLHRTGDYSPLHF,TGTGCCAGACTTCACCGTACAGGGGATTATTCACCCCTCCACTTT
TRBV18,.,TRBJ2-2,TRBD2,CASSPAAGAPNTGELFF,TGTGCCAGCTCACCAGCAGCGGGAGCACCGAACACCGGGGAGCTGTTTTTT
TRBV2,.,TRBJ2-1,TRBD2,CASSEIWGGGAYNEQFF,TGTGCCAGCAGTGAGATTTGGGGGGGAGGCGCCTACAATGAGCAGTTCTTC
TRBV4-3,.,TRBJ2-6,TRBD1,CASSQDHWQGAGGANVLTF,TGCGCCAGCAGCCAAGATCATTGGCAGGGGGCTGGTGGGGCCAACGTCCTGACTTTC
TRBV4-3,.,TRBJ2-7,.,CASSQGRYEQYF,TGCGCCAGCAGCCAGGGGCGGTACGAGCAGTACTTC